The clone carrying this T cell receptor (beta chain) was observed a handful of times. Its specificity is unknown. This sample was included in a study of T cells in Graves' hyperthyroidism and ophthalmopathy. TCR beta CDR3 regions were amplified from RNA transcripts. The HTBI primer set was used in a first-round RT-PCR of the TCR CDR3. MiXCR, run by TCRdb on the multiplex PCR reads, gives a single entry per CDR3 protein. The sample records about 330,000 distinct CDR3 sequences, around 13% being singletons. Fresh 10 ml peripheral blood yielded PBMCs. Overall study results and limits: Ophthalmopathy onset followed model prediction by a median about seven months.

Germline CDR1 is SNHLY and CDR2 is FYNNEI. The V end was cut by 8 bases, the J end by 8 bases, with 15 bases between. The CDR3 sequence is 12 residues long. The chain employs TRBV2 and TRBJ1-2; the D gene is possibly TRBD1 (5 bases). The receptor comes from a woman aged 40 to 50 with Graves' ophthalmopathy. The sequencing input was blood. The chain's CDR3 is CASPNRIRGYTF. CDR3 bases: TGTGCCAGCCCTAACAGGATTCGCGGCTACACCTTC.